The rows below give T cell receptor beta chains drawn from one sample of a study of blood T cells in healthy people across ages. TCRdb ran MiXCR on the 5' RACE reads and lists one entry per CDR3 protein. The table shows nearly 800,000 distinct CDR3 sequences, with roughly three fifths occurring only once. The sequenced material came from blood. The receptors were sampled from a man between 40 and 49 years old in good health. Both conserved end residues are part of each CDR3. D genes are given only for firm matches. Expanded clones are given a class, and other clones once, few, many or no size at all.

size | D | J | V | length | DNA | CDR3
. | . | TRBJ2-5 | TRBV7-2 | 15 | TGTGCCAGCAGCTTAGACGTCTCACACGGAGAGACCCAGTACTTC | CASSLDVSHGETQYF
few | . | TRBJ2-7 | TRBV28 | 13 | TGTGCCAGCACCCGGCCCCTCTCCTACGAGCAGTACTTC | CASTRPLSYEQYF
few | TRBD1 | TRBJ2-7 | TRBV28 | 17 | TGTGCCAGCAGTTCACCCGGGACAGGGGGCGGCTTCTACGAGCAGTACTTC | CASSSPGTGGGFYEQYF
. | . | TRBJ2-3 | TRBV28 | 14 | TGTGCCAGCAGTGCCGGGATCAGCACAGATACGCAGTATTTT | CASSAGISTDTQYF
few | . | TRBJ1-2 | TRBV12-3/TRBV12-4 | 12 | TGTGCCAGCAGACAGGTTGGCTATGGCTACACCTTC | CASRQVGYGYTF
few | . | TRBJ2-3 | TRBV9 | 14 | TGTGCCAGCAGCTCCCGACTACAGGGAGATACGCAGTATTTT | CASSSRLQGDTQYF
once | . | TRBJ2-5 | TRBV27 | 15 | TGTGCCAGCAGTTTATTCGGGGCTAGTCAAGAGACCCAGTACTTC | CASSLFGASQETQYF
. | . | TRBJ2-7 | TRBV29-1 | 11 | TGCAGCGCTTCACAGGGCGACGAGCAGTACTTC | CSASQGDEQYF
. | TRBD2 | TRBJ2-3 | TRBV7-2 | 13 | TGTGCCAGCAGCTACGGACTAGCGGGGGGGCAGTATTTT | CASSYGLAGGQYF
. | . | TRBJ1-1 | TRBV10-3 | 15 | TGTGCCATCACTTCCAACCTAGGGGGGAACACTGAAGCTTTCTTT | CAITSNLGGNTEAFF
. | . | TRBJ1-1 | TRBV12-3/TRBV12-4 | 14 | TGTGCCAGCAGTTTTTCAGGAATGAACACTGAAGCTTTCTTT | CASSFSGMNTEAFF
. | . | TRBJ2-5 | TRBV6-2/TRBV6-3 | 13 | TGTGCCAGCAGTTATCCTGCGCAAGAGACCCAGTACTTC | CASSYPAQETQYF
. | . | TRBJ1-1 | TRBV29-1 | 13 | TGCAGCGGTGGACTGTCAGGGTACACTGAAGCTTTCTTT | CSGGLSGYTEAFF
. | TRBD1 | TRBJ2-6 | TRBV6-1 | 16 | TGTGCCAGCAGTGCCCCTGCTGCAAGGGGGCTCGGCGTCCTGACTTTC | CASSAPAARGLGVLTF
few | . | TRBJ2-7 | TRBV6-1 | 15 | TGTGCCAGCAGTGAATCAACAGGGCCGATCTACGAGCAGTACTTC | CASSESTGPIYEQYF
. | TRBD2 | TRBJ2-7 | TRBV20-1 | 15 | TGCAGTGCTAGAGTTGGGTCGGGGGGGACGTATGAGCAGTACTTC | CSARVGSGGTYEQYF
. | . | TRBJ1-2 | TRBV9 | 14 | TGTGCCAGCAGCGTAGGTGGAGAGCGGAATGGCTACACCTTC | CASSVGGERNGYTF
once | . | TRBJ2-3 | TRBV14 | 17 | TGTGCCAGCAGCCGCACCCTCCTCGACACCAGCACAGATACGCAGTATTTT | CASSRTLLDTSTDTQYF
few | TRBD1 | TRBJ1-4 | TRBV29-1 | 11 | TGCAGCGTCGATCAGGGGGGGAAACTGTTTTTT | CSVDQGGKLFF
. | . | TRBJ2-3 | TRBV10-2 | 14 | TGCGCCAGCGAGCTCGGGGGCGGGGGAGATACGCAGTATTTT | CASELGGGGDTQYF
. | . | TRBJ1-4 | TRBV13 | 14 | TGTGCCAGCAGCCAACGAGGGACTTCTGGAAAACTGTTTTTT | CASSQRGTSGKLFF
few | . | TRBJ2-5 | TRBV11-3 | 16 | TGTGCCAGCAGCTCGGGGGCTAGCGGCCTCCAAGAGACCCAGTACTTC | CASSSGASGLQETQYF
. | . | TRBJ2-1 | TRBV7-2 | 14 | TGTGCCAGCAGCTTAGGGCCCACATACAATGAGCAGTTCTTC | CASSLGPTYNEQFF
. | TRBD1 | TRBJ2-1 | TRBV2 | 17 | TGTGCCAGCAGACCTGCAGGGGGCGCCAGGTCCTACAATGAGCAGTTCTTC | CASRPAGGARSYNEQFF
. | TRBD1 | TRBJ2-5 | TRBV28 | 15 | TGTGCCAGCAGTTTCCCCAGGACAGGGCAAGAGACCCAGTACTTC | CASSFPRTGQETQYF
. | . | TRBJ2-5 | TRBV11-2 | 12 | TGTGCCAGCAGCCGGTCTCTAGAGACCCAGTACTTC | CASSRSLETQYF
. | TRBD1 | TRBJ1-6 | TRBV30 | 15 | TGTGCCTGGGTTTTAAGAGGGACAGGGGATTCACCCCTCCACTTT | CAWVLRGTGDSPLHF
once | . | TRBJ1-1 | TRBV6-6 | 14 | TGTGCCAGCACCTTCCTGGACATTAACACTGAAGCTTTCTTT | CASTFLDINTEAFF
. | TRBD1 | TRBJ2-5 | TRBV29-1 | 14 | TGCAGCGTGGGCCCGGTGACAGGGCGAGAGACCCAGTACTTC | CSVGPVTGRETQYF
few | TRBD1 | TRBJ2-7 | TRBV7-9 | 17 | TGTGCCAGCAGATTCGGGACAGCCTCTGATGGAACCTACGAGCAGTACTTC | CASRFGTASDGTYEQYF
few | . | TRBJ2-7 | TRBV29-1 | 12 | TGCAGCGTTCAGGGGTGGTCGTGGGAGCAGTACTTC | CSVQGWSWEQYF